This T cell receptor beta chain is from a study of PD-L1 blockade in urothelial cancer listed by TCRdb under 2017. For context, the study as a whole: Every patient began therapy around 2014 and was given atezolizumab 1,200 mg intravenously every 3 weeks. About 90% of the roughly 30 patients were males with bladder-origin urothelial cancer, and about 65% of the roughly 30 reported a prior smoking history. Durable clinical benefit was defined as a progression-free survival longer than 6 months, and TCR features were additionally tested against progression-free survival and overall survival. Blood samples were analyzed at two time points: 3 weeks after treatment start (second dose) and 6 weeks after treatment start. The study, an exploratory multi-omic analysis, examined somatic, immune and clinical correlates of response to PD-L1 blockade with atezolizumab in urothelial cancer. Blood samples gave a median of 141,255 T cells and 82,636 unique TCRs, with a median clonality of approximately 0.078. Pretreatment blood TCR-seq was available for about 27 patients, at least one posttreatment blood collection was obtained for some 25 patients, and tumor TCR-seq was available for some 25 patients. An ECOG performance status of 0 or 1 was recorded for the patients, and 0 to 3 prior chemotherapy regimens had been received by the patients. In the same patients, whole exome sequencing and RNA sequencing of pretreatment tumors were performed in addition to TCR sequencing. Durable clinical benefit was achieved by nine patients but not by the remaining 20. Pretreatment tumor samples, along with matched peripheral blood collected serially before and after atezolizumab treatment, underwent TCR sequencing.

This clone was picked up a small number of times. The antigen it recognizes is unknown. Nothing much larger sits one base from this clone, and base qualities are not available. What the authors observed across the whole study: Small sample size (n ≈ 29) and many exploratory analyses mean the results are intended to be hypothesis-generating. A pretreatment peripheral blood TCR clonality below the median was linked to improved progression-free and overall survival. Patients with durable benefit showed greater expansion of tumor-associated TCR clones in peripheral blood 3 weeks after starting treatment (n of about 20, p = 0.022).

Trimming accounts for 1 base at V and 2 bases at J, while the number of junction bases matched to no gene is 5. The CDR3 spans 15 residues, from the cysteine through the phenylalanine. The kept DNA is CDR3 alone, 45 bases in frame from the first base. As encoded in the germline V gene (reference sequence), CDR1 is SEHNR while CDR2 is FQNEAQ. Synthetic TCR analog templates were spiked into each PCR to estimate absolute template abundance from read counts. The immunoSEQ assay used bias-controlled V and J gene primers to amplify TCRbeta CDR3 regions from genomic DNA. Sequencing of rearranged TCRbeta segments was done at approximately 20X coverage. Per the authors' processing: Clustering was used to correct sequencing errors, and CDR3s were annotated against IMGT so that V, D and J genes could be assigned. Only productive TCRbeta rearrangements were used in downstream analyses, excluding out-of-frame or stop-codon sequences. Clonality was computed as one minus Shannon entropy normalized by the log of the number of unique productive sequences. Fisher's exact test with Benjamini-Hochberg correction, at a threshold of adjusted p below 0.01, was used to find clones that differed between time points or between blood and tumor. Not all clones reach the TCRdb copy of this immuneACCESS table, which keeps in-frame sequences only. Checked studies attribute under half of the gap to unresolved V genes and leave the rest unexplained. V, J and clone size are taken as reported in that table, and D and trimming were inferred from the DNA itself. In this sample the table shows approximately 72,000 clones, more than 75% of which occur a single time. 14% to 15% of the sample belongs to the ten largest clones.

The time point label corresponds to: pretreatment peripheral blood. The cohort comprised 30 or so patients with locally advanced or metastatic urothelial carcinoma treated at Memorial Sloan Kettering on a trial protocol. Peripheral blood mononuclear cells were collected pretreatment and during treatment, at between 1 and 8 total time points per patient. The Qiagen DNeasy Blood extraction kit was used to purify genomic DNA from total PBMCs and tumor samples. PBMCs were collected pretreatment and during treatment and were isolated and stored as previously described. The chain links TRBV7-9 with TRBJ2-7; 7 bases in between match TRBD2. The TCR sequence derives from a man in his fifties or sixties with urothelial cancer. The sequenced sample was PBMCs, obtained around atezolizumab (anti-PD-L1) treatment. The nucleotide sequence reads TGTGCCAGCAGCTTAGGTGGGGAGGGAGCCTACGAGCAGTACTTC. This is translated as CASSLGGEGAYEQYF.